This T cell receptor beta chain appears in the sequencing data of a study of cytomegalovirus exposure and HLA in healthy donors. Study findings and constraints: Analyzed later, most CMV-associated TCR beta chains appeared HLA-restricted.

The V segment lost 5 bases and the J segment 3 bases; nucleotides outside the gene matches: 7. Germline V gene data show CDR1 as SGHVS and CDR2 as FNYEAQ. CDR3 length equals 15 residues. The PCR made use of 60 Vbeta and 13 Jbeta primers. Produced via immunoSEQ multiplex PCR; TCRdb's table is partial and in-frame only. The sample records about 180,000 clones, 75% to 85% being singletons. Points on this clone: Its antigen is currently unknown.

Input material: PBMCs. The clonotype comes from a woman aged 45-65 years in good health and CMV-seropositive. V is TRBV7-6 and J is TRBJ1-5; TRBD1 aligns across 7 bases. This CDR3 is CASSPSRGINQPQHF. In nucleotides, the CDR3 is TGTGCCAGCAGCCCTAGCAGGGGGATCAATCAGCCCCAGCATTTT.